This entry lists 29 T cell receptor beta chains sequenced from one sample in a study of cytomegalovirus exposure and HLA in healthy donors. It was with 60 Vbeta and 13 Jbeta primers that the PCR ran. The repertoire was sequenced with immunoSEQ multiplex PCR; TCRdb's copy has only in-frame clones and lacks some. Here the sample spans about 180,000 clones, about 80% being singletons. The material sequenced was PBMCs. The receptors were sampled from a woman between 45 and 65 years old in good health and CMV-seronegative.

CDR3 residues: CASSPSGQGADTIYF. For the CDR3, the DNA is TGTGCCAGCAGCCCGAGCGGCCAGGGGGCAGACACCATATATTTT. The J gene is TRBJ1-3, the V gene TRBV4-2; 8 bases match TRBD1. The CDR3 spans 15 residues. The trim removed 4 bases at V and 8 bases at J, leaving 10 bases unmatched. Germline CDR1 LGHNA, CDR2 YNFKEQ.

The chain has TRBV10-3 and TRBJ1-5; 10 positions match TRBD1. CDR3 length: 15 residues. The germline V gene has CDR1 ENHRY and CDR2 SYGVKD. The ends lost 0 bases at V and 5 bases at J; junction bases unmatched: 1. The CDR3 spells CAISESGQGYQPQHF. CDR3 in DNA: TGTGCCATCAGTGAGTCGGGACAGGGGTATCAGCCCCAGCATTTT.

This clone appeared a few times. V usage is TRBV13 and J usage is TRBJ2-4; D ambiguous. The germline V gene encodes CDR1 PRHDT and CDR2 FYEKMQ (reference sequence). The CDR3 is 14 amino acids. Trimming left V 3 bases short and J 4 bases short, with 10 bases between. The CDR3 protein is CASSLRGTKNIQYF. CDR3 nucleotide sequence: TGTGCCAGCAGCTTGAGAGGCACGAAAAACATTCAGTACTTC.

This clone was seen a handful of times. The chain recombines TRBV27 with TRBJ2-1; D is perhaps TRBD1 (6 bases). Germline CDR1 and CDR2: MNHEY and SMNVEV (reference sequence). Trimming shortened V by 1 base and J by 10 bases, and 11 bases separated the two germline ends. The CDR3 is 13 residues long. CDR3 residues: CASSLLGAGEQFF. CDR3 nucleotide sequence: TGTGCCAGCAGTTTATTGGGGGCAGGCGAGCAGTTCTTC.

This clone was seen once. The chain has TRBV27 and TRBJ2-7, with a possible D match to TRBD1 (9 bases). Germline loops: CDR1 MNHEY, CDR2 SMNVEV (reference sequence). V lost 5 bases to trimming and J lost 7 bases, with 36 bases between them. This CDR3 region has 20 residues. CDR3 nucleotide sequence: TGTGCCAGCAGTCCCGGGACAGGGATTAGGAGCGGGAGAGCCCGTTATGAGCAGTACTTC. Its translation is CASSPGTGIRSGRARYEQYF.

V usage is TRBV19 and J usage is TRBJ1-2, with D possibly matching TRBD1 (6 bases). V was clipped by 3 bases and J by 2 bases, with 13 bases between them. Germline loops: CDR1 LNHDA, CDR2 SQIVND (reference sequence). This CDR3 has 15 amino acids. CDR3 in amino acids: CASSIWAGDNYGYTF. CDR3 nucleotide sequence: TGTGCCAGTAGTATTTGGGCAGGGGACAACTATGGCTACACCTTC.

The chain combines TRBV5-8 with TRBJ2-2; 8 bases map to TRBD1. With V trimmed by 2 bases and J by 6 bases, 3 bases remained unmatched. Germline lookup yields CDR1 SGHTS and CDR2 YDEGEE. The length of the CDR3 is 14 residues. The CDR3 region is CASSFGDRPGELFF. Written as DNA, the CDR3 is TGTGCCAGCAGCTTCGGGGACAGGCCCGGGGAGCTGTTTTTT.

This clone was observed a few times. The J gene is TRBJ1-1, the V gene TRBV15, with 7 bases that match TRBD1. V dropped 0 bases and J dropped 1; count of bases not matched to a gene: 11. The germline CDR1 and CDR2 sequences are LNHNV and YYDKDF (reference sequence). This CDR3 is 18 amino acids long. The CDR3 protein is CATSRDWGAGGGNTEAFF. The CDR3 DNA reads TGTGCCACCAGCAGAGATTGGGGGGCAGGGGGAGGGAACACTGAAGCTTTCTTT.

This clone has just a few counts. V gene TRBV11-2 combines with J gene TRBJ2-1; 9 bases fit TRBD1. CDR1 and CDR2 (germline): SGHAT, FQNNGV. The CDR3 is 17 amino acids. The V gene end was trimmed by 5 bases and the J gene end by 7 bases; junction bases not matched to a gene: 15. The CDR3, as DNA: TGTGCCAGCAGCCTACTTTTCGGACAGGGGACGCCTAATGAGCAGTTCTTC. Encoded protein: CASSLLFGQGTPNEQFF.

The chain employs TRBV28 and TRBJ1-4; 8 positions match TRBD1. Germline lookup yields CDR1 MDHEN and CDR2 SYDVKM. The V segment lost 7 bases and the J segment 4 bases; nucleotides outside the gene matches: 5. CDR3 length: 14 amino acids. CDR3 loop: CASTRTGNNEKLFF. In DNA form, the CDR3 reads TGTGCCAGCACCCGGACAGGGAATAATGAAAAACTGTTTTTT.

The chain employs TRBV28 and TRBJ2-1; TRBD2 aligns across 10 bases. V trimming: 9 bases; J trimming: 6 bases; junction bases outside the gene matches: 5. Germline CDR1 reads MDHEN; CDR2 reads SYDVKM. The CDR3 consists of 13 residues. CDR3 bases: TGTGCCAGTCTTCTAGCGGGGGTCAATGAGCAGTTCTTC. It yields the protein CASLLAGVNEQFF. The whole variable domain, remainder taken from reference TRBV28 and TRBJ2-1, is DVKVTQSSRYLVKRTGEKVFLECVQDMDHENMFWYRQDPGLGLRLIYFSYDVKMKEKGDIPEGYSVSREKKERFSLILESASTNQTSMYLCASLLAGVNEQFFGPGTRLTVL.

This clone was observed a handful of times. The chain combines TRBV29-1 with TRBJ2-2; a weak D match, TRBD1 (5 bases). The CDR3 extends over 14 amino acids. Germline V gene data show CDR1 as SQVTM and CDR2 as ANQGSEA. Trimming removed 4 bases at V and 0 bases at J, with 9 bases between. CDR3 loop: CSVGRTTNTGELFF. The DNA of the CDR3 is TGCAGCGTTGGTCGGACAACGAACACCGGGGAGCTGTTTTTT.

As for this clone: The same CDR3 also results from other DNA sequences found in this sample. V gene TRBV7-5 combines with J gene TRBJ2-7; the D call in the table, TRBD1, was not verified against the DNA. TRBV7-5 is given as a pseudogene. The CDR3 is 15 amino acids. As DNA, the CDR3 is TGTGCCAGAAGACGACAGCATTCTAACTCCTACGAGCAGTACTTC. Encoded protein: CARRRQHSNSYEQYF.

The rearrangement joins TRBV30 to TRBJ1-1; no clear D gene. V lost 7 bases and J 1 base, leaving 10 bases between the germline ends. The germline V gene has CDR1 GTSNPN and CDR2 SVGIG (reference sequence). This CDR3 region has 12 residues. CDR3 DNA: TGTGCCTCCAGACACACGAACACTGAAGCTTTCTTT. Translating gives CASRHTNTEAFF.

V and J are TRBV7-6 and TRBJ1-5; possible D gene TRBD1, 5 bases. Germline V gene lookup returns CDR1 SGHVS and CDR2 FNYEAQ. Between the trimmed V and J ends, which lost 4 bases and 6 bases, there was a span of 10 bases. The length of the CDR3 is 13 residues. CDR3 DNA: TGTGCCAGCAGCTACGACAGAGCTCAGCCCCAGCATTTT. Protein sequence: CASSYDRAQPQHF. The full variable domain, in which reference TRBV7-6 and TRBJ1-5 provide the parts outside the CDR3, is GAGVSQSPRYKVTKRGQDVALRCDPISGHVSLYWYRQALGQGPEFLTYFNYEAQQDKSGLPNDRFSAERPEGSISTLTIQRTEQRDSAMYRCASSYDRAQPQHFGDGTRLSIL.

The chain is built from TRBV5-1 and TRBJ2-1, with TRBD2 matching 13 bases. Trimming took 2 bases from V and 9 from J; bases not matched to a gene: 5. This CDR3 has 15 amino acids. Germline CDR1 and CDR2: SGHRS and YFSETQ. The CDR3 region is CASSFGLAGATEQFF. In DNA form, the CDR3 reads TGCGCCAGCAGCTTCGGACTAGCGGGAGCTACTGAGCAGTTCTTC. The entire variable domain, with the rest obtained from reference TRBV5-1 and TRBJ2-1, is as follows: KAGVTQTPRYLIKTRGQQVTLSCSPISGHRSVSWYQQTPGQGLQFLFEYFSETQRNKGNFPGRFSGRQFSNSRSEMNVSTLELGDSALYLCASSFGLAGATEQFFGPGTRLTVL.

The rearrangement joins TRBV19 to TRBJ2-6; D is possibly TRBD1 (5 bases). CDR1 and CDR2 (germline): LNHDA, SQIVND (reference sequence). The V end lost 4 bases, the J end lost 1 base, and 5 bases lay between the germline ends. This CDR3 has 14 amino acids. CDR3 loop: CASSTGSGANVLTF. DNA of the CDR3: TGTGCCAGTAGTACAGGGTCTGGGGCCAACGTCCTGACTTTC.

The chain has TRBV2 and TRBJ2-3, with 10 nucleotides matching TRBD2. Per germline, CDR1 SNHLY and CDR2 FYNNEI. This CDR3 has 16 amino acids. V lost 3 bases, J lost 6 bases, and 9 bases stayed unmatched. The CDR3 coding sequence is TGTGCCAGCAGTGATAGGACTAGCGGACCGGGGGATACGCAGTATTTT. Its protein product is CASSDRTSGPGDTQYF.

The rearrangement links TRBV7-8 to TRBJ1-1, with a tentative D call TRBD1 (6 bases). This CDR3 has 13 residues. CDR1 is SGHVS, CDR2 FQNEAQ, per germline. Trimming shortened V by 6 bases and J by 5 bases, and 13 bases separated the two germline ends. The CDR3 DNA is TGTGCCAGCAGAATCTCAGGGGTTACTGAAGCTTTCTTT. It encodes CASRISGVTEAFF.

This clone was seen only once. The DNA of the CDR3 is TGTGCCAGCAGCGTTGGGGACACCCGTGGAGAGCAGTACTTC. This codes for CASSVGDTRGEQYF. The chain has TRBV9 and TRBJ2-7; tentative D call: TRBD1 (6 bases). Germline V gene lookup returns CDR1 SGDLS and CDR2 YYNGEE. With 2 bases removed from V and 7 bases from J, the gap between germline ends came to 16 bases. CDR3 length: 14 residues.

The chain links TRBV4-1 to TRBJ2-3, with a possible D match to TRBD1 (5 bases). V was pared by 4 bases and J by 0 bases, with 14 bases between. This CDR3 spans 16 amino acids. Per the germline V gene, CDR1 is MGHRA and CDR2 is YSYEKL. Here the CDR3 DNA reads TGCGCCAGCAGCCCCCAGTTCAGGGTGAGCACAGATACGCAGTATTTT. This codes for CASSPQFRVSTDTQYF.

The CDR3 protein is CASSHLERGGANEQFF. The CDR3 DNA follows: TGTGCCAGCAGCCATCTTGAGCGGGGGGGCGCGAATGAGCAGTTCTTC. The chain recombines TRBV14 with TRBJ2-1; 10 bases align to TRBD2. Germline loops: CDR1 SGHDN, CDR2 FVKESK. V lost 3 bases to trimming and J lost 7 bases; unmatched junction nucleotides: 9. The CDR3 spans 16 residues.

The CDR3: CASSPGSSGGSSYEQYF. CDR3 DNA: TGTGCCAGCAGCCCGGGATCTAGCGGGGGGAGCTCCTACGAGCAGTACTTC. V is TRBV4-2 and J is TRBJ2-7; 11 bases agree with TRBD2. The CDR3 covers 17 residues. V lost 4 bases, J lost 0 bases, and 8 bases stayed unmatched. Germline CDR1 is LGHNA and CDR2 is YNFKEQ.

The V gene is TRBV28, the J gene TRBJ1-3; 9 positions match TRBD1. Germline V gene lookup returns CDR1 MDHEN and CDR2 SYDVKM. V was clipped by 4 bases and J by 2 bases; unmatched bases: 0. The CDR3 has 14 residues. The CDR3 loop is CASSYRGPGNTIYF. The CDR3 DNA reads as TGTGCCAGCAGTTACAGGGGGCCTGGAAACACCATATATTTT.

The chain combines TRBV10-2 with TRBJ1-1; no firm D call. The CDR3 consists of 11 residues. Trimming removed 4 bases at V and 3 bases at J, with 3 bases between. Per germline, CDR1 WSHSY and CDR2 SAAADI. The CDR3 is CASSADTEAFF. The CDR3 coding sequence is TGCGCCAGCAGTGCTGACACTGAAGCTTTCTTT.

As for this clone: A read error may produce the germline difference seen at one junction end. CDR3 amino acids: CASSQVAGGTDTQYF. The DNA for the CDR3 is TGTGCTAGCAGCCAGGTAGCGGGAGGCACAGATACGCAGTATTTT. V and J are TRBV7-7 and TRBJ2-3; TRBD2 matches 9 bases. The CDR3 has 15 residues. CDR1 and CDR2 from the germline V gene are SSHAT and FNYEAQ (reference sequence).

The chain employs TRBV19 and TRBJ2-4; weak D call: TRBD1 (6 bases). The germline gives CDR1 LNHDA, CDR2 SQIVND (reference sequence). CDR3 length equals 13 residues. V was cut by 3 bases and J by 5 bases, with 8 bases left in between. The CDR3 region is CASSIWTENIQYF. The CDR3 DNA is TGTGCCAGTAGTATTTGGACAGAAAACATTCAGTACTTC.

To note about this clone: This sample also contains other DNA sequences that code for the same CDR3. V is TRBV7-9 and J is TRBJ1-1, with a possible D match to TRBD1 (6 bases). The V end lost 2 bases, the J end lost 3 bases, and 10 bases lay between the germline ends. This CDR3 is built from 14 residues. In germline, CDR1 is SEHNR, CDR2 FQNEAQ (reference sequence). CDR3 nucleotide sequence: TGTGCCAGCAGCTTATCCTCAGGGGACACTGAAGCTTTCTTT. Protein sequence: CASSLSSGDTEAFF.

This chain joins TRBV19 and TRBJ2-5; 9 bases are shared with TRBD2. The CDR3 is made up of 15 amino acids. Trimming took 6 bases from V and 4 from J; bases not matched to a gene: 9. Per germline, CDR1 LNHDA and CDR2 SQIVND (reference sequence). CDR3 nucleotides: TGTGCCAGTAGCTTAGCGGGAGACGCGGGAGAGACCCAGTACTTC. Protein product: CASSLAGDAGETQYF.